This T cell receptor beta chain comes out of a study of vaccination and CD4 T cells after COVID-19. This CDR3 has 17 amino acids. J lost 6 bases, V lost 0 bases, and 13 bases had no gene match. In germline, CDR1 is SGHRS, CDR2 YFSETQ. Sequenced with the Oncomine TCR Beta short-read assay was DNA taken from cultured CD4+ T cells. TCRdb re-analysed the PCR reads in MiXCR, keeping a single row per CDR3 protein. Among thousands of distinct CDR3 sequences listed, about 45% were seen once. Concerning this clonotype itself: The antigen is undetermined.

Treatment denoted: roughly 11-day PBMC culture with coronavirus spike peptide pools or control peptides (ViraFEST assay). The chain uses TRBV5-1 and TRBJ1-2, with 8 bases identical to TRBD1. The sequencing sample was made of CD4+ T cells from blood, cultured in vitro. The receptor's source is a human donor who had recovered from COVID-19. The CDR3: CASSLGLTGDLIDGYTF. The CDR3 DNA reads TGCGCCAGCAGCTTGGGACTGACAGGGGACCTGATAGATGGCTACACCTTC. The complete variable domain, with remaining parts taken from reference TRBV5-1 and TRBJ1-2, reads KAGVTQTPRYLIKTRGQQVTLSCSPISGHRSVSWYQQTPGQGLQFLFEYFSETQRNKGNFPGRFSGRQFSNSRSEMNVSTLELGDSALYLCASSLGLTGDLIDGYTFGSGTRLTVV.